Listed below are T cell receptor beta chains from one sample, sequenced in a study of graft-versus-host responses after intestinal transplantation. These receptors have no known antigen. Data came from immunoSEQ multiplex PCR; TCRdb stores just in-frame clones and leaves some out. The table shows roughly 85,000 clones, with about 91% occurring only once. The starting material was unstimulated CD8+ T cells sorted from spleen or lymph node cells, obtained before transplant. The receptor set was obtained from a human donor who was the organ donor for an intestinal transplant. The CDR3 runs from the conserved cysteine through the conserved F or W. A D gene is named only where the DNA matches it firmly. Not all rows give a size; the values are once, few, many and, for expanded clones, a class.

J gene | D gene | clone size | V gene | CDR3 DNA | CDR3 protein
TRBJ2-1 | - | - | TRBV4-1 | TGCGCCAGCAGCCAAGAACTGAGCAGCCTAGCGTCCAATGAGCAGTTCTTC | CASSQELSSLASNEQFF
TRBJ1-4 | TRBD1 | - | TRBV27 | TGTGCCAGCAGACTAGGGGGCGATGAAAAACTGTTTTTT | CASRLGGDEKLFF
TRBJ1-1 | - | - | TRBV4-2 | TGTGCCAGCAGCCAAGTACCCGGGGGAGTGAACACTGAAGCTTTCTTT | CASSQVPGGVNTEAFF
TRBJ2-1 | - | - | TRBV7-3 | TGTGCCAGCAGCCCCGGGGACTCCTACAATGAGCAGTTCTTC | CASSPGDSYNEQFF
TRBJ2-1 | TRBD1 | - | TRBV7-9 | TGTGCCAGCGGTGGACAGGGCTCTAACTTGGGTGAGCAGTTCTTC | CASGGQGSNLGEQFF
TRBJ2-7 | TRBD2 | - | TRBV27 | TGTGCCAGCAGTTCTCTAGCGGGGGGACTCTACGAGCAGTACTTC | CASSSLAGGLYEQYF
TRBJ2-3 | TRBD2 | - | TRBV7-6 | TGTGCCAGCAGCTCACGGACTAGCGGGAGTGATACGCAGTATTTT | CASSSRTSGSDTQYF
TRBJ2-2 | TRBD1 | - | TRBV19 | TGTGCCAGTAGTATCCACTGGACAGGGGGTTCCGGGGAGCTGTTTTTT | CASSIHWTGGSGELFF
TRBJ1-1 | TRBD1 | - | TRBV27 | TGTGCCAGCATCCCAGAGGGGGCAGCCCACATGAACACTGAAGCTTTCTTT | CASIPEGAAHMNTEAFF
TRBJ2-7 | - | - | TRBV13 | TGTGCCAGCAGCTTAGCGAGCTACGAGCAGTACTTC | CASSLASYEQYF
TRBJ2-7 | TRBD2 | - | TRBV13 | TGTGCCAGCAGTTTCGGGCTCCGGGACTACACCTACGAGCAGTACTTC | CASSFGLRDYTYEQYF
TRBJ2-1 | - | - | TRBV27 | TGTGCCAGCAGTTTATCGGCGGATCTCGGGCAGTCCCATGAGCAGTTCTTC | CASSLSADLGQSHEQFF
TRBJ1-4 | TRBD1 | - | TRBV28 | TGTGCCAGCAGTCCCCGGCCCGGGACAGGGGAAACTAATGAAAAACTGTTTTTT | CASSPRPGTGETNEKLFF
TRBJ2-1 | TRBD2 | - | TRBV6-4 | TGTGCCAGCAGTGACTCAGCGGGGGCCTACAATGAGCAGTTCTTC | CASSDSAGAYNEQFF
TRBJ2-7 | TRBD2 | - | TRBV6-6 | TGTGCCAGCAGTACCTCTAGCGGGAGGTACTACGAGCAGTACTTC | CASSTSSGRYYEQYF
TRBJ2-2 | - | once | TRBV4-1 | TGCGCCAGCAGCCAAGAGCCTCAGGGGACCGGGGAGCTGTTTTTT | CASSQEPQGTGELFF
TRBJ1-1 | TRBD1 | - | TRBV5-1 | TGCGCCAGCAGCTGGGGACAGTCCAATGAAGCTTTCTTT | CASSWGQSNEAFF
TRBJ1-4 | - | - | TRBV5-1 | TGCGCCAGCAGCCCAGGGCGGGACAATGAAAAACTGTTTTTT | CASSPGRDNEKLFF
TRBJ2-7 | TRBD1 | once | TRBV7-8 | TGTGCCAGCAGCTCAGATTTCCGGGACAGAGACGAGCAGTACTTC | CASSSDFRDRDEQYF
TRBJ1-4 | TRBD1 | - | TRBV25-1 | TGTGCCAGCAGTGATCCCGACAGGGGGTACTTTAATGAAAAACTGTTTTTT | CASSDPDRGYFNEKLFF
TRBJ1-5 | - | - | TRBV6-5 | TGTGCCAGCAGCGTAGGGGTAAGCAGCAATCAGCCCCAGCATTTT | CASSVGVSSNQPQHF
TRBJ2-7 | - | once | TRBV27 | TGTGCCAGCAGTTTGAGGATTTCTTACGAGCAGTACTTC | CASSLRISYEQYF
TRBJ2-5 | - | - | TRBV30 | TGTGCCTGGAGCCAGGGAGGGGGGGAGACCCAGTACTTC | CAWSQGGGETQYF
TRBJ2-7 | TRBD2 | - | TRBV19 | TGTGCCAGTAGTATTGGGGGGGGATACTACGAGCAGTACTTC | CASSIGGGYYEQYF
TRBJ2-2 | TRBD1 | once | TRBV2 | TGTGCCAGCAAACAGCAGGGGGTGAACACCGGGGAGCTGTTTTTT | CASKQQGVNTGELFF
TRBJ2-1 | - | few | TRBV6-1 | TGTGCCAGCAGTGAAGGCTACTACAATGAGCAGTTCTTC | CASSEGYYNEQFF
TRBJ2-3 | - | - | TRBV13 | TGTGCCAGCAGGGCTAGCACAGATACGCAGTATTTT | CASRASTDTQYF
TRBJ2-6 | - | - | TRBV27 | TGTGCCAGCAGTTTATCTTACTCTGGGGCCAACGTCCTGACTTTC | CASSLSYSGANVLTF
TRBJ1-5 | - | few | TRBV10-1 | TGCGCCAGCCGGTACGTGGGATTTAGCAATCAGCCCCAGCATTTT | CASRYVGFSNQPQHF
TRBJ1-2 | TRBD1 | - | TRBV7-9 | TGTGCCAGCAGTCTCAAGACAGGGCGCGATGACTATGGCTACACCTTC | CASSLKTGRDDYGYTF
TRBJ1-2 | - | once | TRBV19 | TGTGCCAGTAGTGCGGACACGGTGGACTATGGCTACACCTTC | CASSADTVDYGYTF
TRBJ2-7 | - | - | TRBV27 | TGTGCCAGCAGTTTGAGGGGGTTATCCTACGAGCAGTACTTC | CASSLRGLSYEQYF
TRBJ1-1 | - | - | TRBV6-5 | TGTGCCAGCAGGATACCGGGGAACACTGAAGCTTTCTTT | CASRIPGNTEAFF
TRBJ2-2 | - | - | TRBV6-5 | TGTGCCAGCAGTTACTCGAACGGAGGGGAGCTGTTTTTT | CASSYSNGGELFF
TRBJ1-5 | - | - | TRBV21-1 | TGTGCCAGCGAAGGGACAGGGGGGCTCGCGGATCAGCCCCAGCATTTT | CASEGTGGLADQPQHF
TRBJ2-7 | TRBD1 | - | TRBV7-6 | TGTGCCAGCAGCTTAGCACAGGGGGAATACGAGCAGTACTTC | CASSLAQGEYEQYF
TRBJ2-5 | - | - | TRBV5-1 | TGCGCCAGCAGCTTGGTCGGATATCAAGAGACCCAGTACTTC | CASSLVGYQETQYF